This T cell receptor (beta chain) was retrieved from a study of blood T cell repertoires in COVID-19. In this sample, this clone turned up a few times. Here immunoSEQ multiplex PCR was the method, and the copy in TCRdb shows in-frame clones only, minus some. The sample has about 180,000 clones, approximately 83% seen once. Trimming shortened V by 4 bases and J by 1 base, and 8 bases separated the two germline ends. The CDR3 totals 12 residues. Germline V gene sequence: CDR1 SQVTM, CDR2 ANQGSEA. The rearrangement links TRBV29-1 to TRBJ2-7, with D hard to call. The receptor was isolated from a human donor in a cohort sampled during active COVID-19. The sequencing sample was made of peripheral blood. The CDR3: CSVADGSYEQYF. CDR3 sequence (DNA): TGCAGCGTTGCTGACGGGTCCTACGAGCAGTACTTC.